This passage covers 20 T cell receptor beta chains from one sample sequenced in a study of blood T cells in healthy people across ages. A second PCR, run for about 7 to 11 cycles, used a sample-barcoded 5' primer plus a J-beta primer mix. TCRdb re-analysed the 5' RACE reads in MiXCR, keeping a single row per CDR3 protein. The sample has around 650,000 distinct CDR3 sequences, 40% to 45% seen once. Sample: blood. The origin of the receptors is a man older than 75 in good health.

The chain carries TRBV4-3 and TRBJ2-7; D is unresolved. Germline loops: CDR1 LGHNA, CDR2 YSLEER. This CDR3 is 17 amino acids long. The germline V and J ends were trimmed by 0 bases and 0 bases, with 15 bases remaining between them. Here the CDR3 DNA reads TGCGCCAGCAGCCAAGATACCCTCGTAGGGTCCTCCTACGAGCAGTACTTC. Translating gives CASSQDTLVGSSYEQYF.

This clonotype was seen many times. The V call is TRBV27, the J call TRBJ2-1; no clear D. V was trimmed by 5 bases and J by 8 bases, leaving 13 bases between them. This CDR3 is 13 amino acids long. CDR1 is MNHEY and CDR2 is SMNVEV in the germline V gene (reference sequence). In DNA, the CDR3 is TGTGCCAGCAGTCTCCTCCGGAGTCATGAGCAGTTCTTC. Its translation: CASSLLRSHEQFF.

The chain links TRBV20-1 to TRBJ2-7; weak D call: TRBD1 (5 bases). Germline V CDR1 and CDR2: DFQATT, SNEGSKA (reference sequence). Trimming cost V 2 bases and J 5 bases, with 16 bases left between them. CDR3 size: 14 residues. Here the CDR3 DNA reads TGCAGTGCTAGAACCCCCGGTGGGGCTGACGAGCAGTACTTC. The encoded protein is CSARTPGGADEQYF.

The chain recombines TRBV4-2 with TRBJ2-3; TRBD2 matches 7 bases. V lost 1 base to trimming and J lost 0 bases; unmatched junction nucleotides: 10. Germline assignment: CDR1 LGHNA and CDR2 YNFKEQ. The CDR3 is 18 residues long. CDR3 sequence (DNA): TGTGCCAGCAGCCAAGGAATAGGCGCGGGGGTTAGCACAGATACGCAGTATTTT. It codes for CASSQGIGAGVSTDTQYF.

The chain carries TRBV6-6 and TRBJ2-3, with a possible D match to TRBD1 (6 bases). The CDR3 is 13 residues long. V lost 6 bases to trimming and J lost 2 bases, with 9 bases between them. Germline CDR1 MNHNY, CDR2 SVGAGI (reference sequence). DNA for the CDR3: TGTGCCAGCAGCTACAGGGACACAGATACGCAGTATTTT. It codes for CASSYRDTDTQYF.

This clonotype was observed a single time. This chain connects TRBV6-2 or TRBV6-3 to TRBJ2-3; 7 positions match TRBD1. Germline assignment: CDR1 MNHEY and CDR2 SVGEGT. Unmatched junction bases numbered 6, after V lost 7 bases and J lost 2 bases. This CDR3 contains 14 residues. The CDR3 coding sequence is TGTGCCAGCACACCGACAGGGACCACAGATACGCAGTATTTT. Its translation is CASTPTGTTDTQYF.

Comment on this clonotype: With a much larger clone just one base away, this may be a read error. This chain links TRBV10-3 with TRBJ2-7; D could derive from TRBD1 or TRBD2 (5 bases each). Germline V CDR1 and CDR2: ENHRY, SYGVKD. This CDR3 contains 17 residues. Written as DNA, the CDR3 is TGTGCCATCAGTGAGTCTGAGGGGTCGGACAACTCCTACGAGCAGCACTTC. Amino acid sequence: CAISESEGSDNSYEQHF.

This clonotype was seen a handful of times. V usage is TRBV6-2 or TRBV6-3 and J usage is TRBJ2-3; 13 bases match TRBD2. V shed 5 bases, J shed 3 bases, and the junction held 2 bases outside the gene matches. This CDR3 region has 15 residues. CDR1 is MNHEY, CDR2 SVGEGT, per germline. Written as DNA, the CDR3 is TGTGCCAGCAGTCAGACTAGCGGGAGGACAGATACGCAGTATTTT. Protein sequence: CASSQTSGRTDTQYF.

This rearrangement joins TRBV20-1 to TRBJ2-4; the match to TRBD2 covers 10 bases. Germline V gene sequence: CDR1 DFQATT, CDR2 SNEGSKA (reference sequence). This CDR3 is 18 amino acids long. Trimming at V came to 3 bases and at J to 0 bases, leaving 11 bases not matched to a gene. DNA of the CDR3: TGCAGTGCTAGGGACGGACTAGCGGATGCCCTAGCCAAAAACATTCAGTACTTC. Its translation is CSARDGLADALAKNIQYF.

The chain is built from TRBV6-2 or TRBV6-3 and TRBJ2-5, with TRBD2 identical over 10 bases. Germline CDR1 and CDR2: MNHEY and SVGEGT. This CDR3 comprises 14 residues. The ends lost 6 bases at V and 5 bases at J; junction bases unmatched: 6. CDR3 DNA: TGTGCCAGCAGCGGAGCGGGAGGGTGGGAGACCCAGTACTTC. Translation: CASSGAGGWETQYF.

The rearrangement joins TRBV7-2 to TRBJ2-7; 7 nucleotides align to TRBD2. The DNA end favors TRBJ2-5, so the J call may be wrong. The CDR3 is 14 residues long. CDR1 and CDR2 from the germline V gene are SGHTA and FQGNSA. The CDR3 DNA reads TGTGCCAGCAGCTGGGGCCTGGGAGGGGAGACCCAGTACTTC. Translation gives CASSWGLGGETQYF.

The J gene is TRBJ2-5, the V gene TRBV5-6; 12 bases are shared with TRBD2. Germline V CDR1 and CDR2: SGHDT, YYEEEE. This CDR3 comprises 16 residues. Trimming cost V 1 base and J 11 bases; bases outside gene matches: 12. CDR3 nucleotide sequence: TGTGCCAGCAGCTTGCGGGGACTAGCGGGTATCGGTGAGCAGTACTTC. Translated: CASSLRGLAGIGEQYF.

V and J are TRBV5-6 and TRBJ2-1; D is unresolved. The CDR3 is made up of 14 amino acids. Germline CDR1 is SGHDT and CDR2 is YYEEEE. V lost 0 bases and J lost 4, with 8 bases in between. Here the CDR3 DNA reads TGTGCCAGCAGCTTGGGGCAGTATTACAATGAGCAGTTCTTC. It translates to CASSLGQYYNEQFF.

The chain has TRBV5-1 and TRBJ2-3; possible D gene TRBD1, 6 bases. The ends were cut back, 1 base at V and 3 bases at J, with 9 bases in the middle. Germline V gene sequence: CDR1 SGHRS, CDR2 YFSETQ. The CDR3 sequence is 14 residues long. The CDR3 region has the DNA TGCGCCAGCAGCTTGACAGGGTGGACAGATACGCAGTATTTT. Protein: CASSLTGWTDTQYF.

The chain has TRBV3-1 and TRBJ2-5; D is unresolved. Germline CDR1 reads LGHDT; CDR2 reads YNNKEL (reference sequence). Between the trimmed V and J ends, which lost 0 bases and 8 bases, there was a span of 7 bases. This CDR3 has 12 residues. The CDR3 sequence: CASSQDVGTQYF. CDR3 bases: TGTGCCAGCAGCCAAGACGTCGGAACCCAGTACTTC.

This clonotype was detected a few times. The CDR3 sequence is CASSQTSGRAIWETQYF. The CDR3, as DNA: TGTGCCAGCAGCCAAACTAGCGGGAGGGCCATTTGGGAGACCCAGTACTTC. This chain connects TRBV14 to TRBJ2-5; the match to TRBD2 covers 13 bases. Germline assignment: CDR1 SGHDN and CDR2 FVKESK. The J segment lost 5 bases and the V segment lost 2 bases, leaving 8 bases of the junction unmatched. The CDR3 runs to 17 residues.

The gene calls are TRBV11-2 and TRBJ2-5, with 7 bases that match TRBD1. The CDR3 extends over 14 amino acids. Germline V gene lookup returns CDR1 SGHAT and CDR2 FQNNGV. The ends lost 6 bases at V and 5 bases at J; junction bases unmatched: 9. CDR3 amino acids: CASSYRDSRETQYF. CDR3 in DNA: TGTGCCAGCAGTTACCGGGACAGTCGGGAGACCCAGTACTTC.

Many counts were recorded for this clonotype. The chain couples TRBV7-2 to TRBJ2-5, with D tentatively TRBD1 or TRBD2 (6 bases each). CDR3 length equals 13 residues. Trimming cost V 3 bases and J 4 bases, with 9 bases left between them. Germline lookup yields CDR1 SGHTA and CDR2 FQGNSA. The CDR3 is CASSFRGGETQYF. In DNA, the CDR3 is TGTGCCAGCAGCTTCAGGGGAGGAGAGACCCAGTACTTC.

The chain has TRBV21-1 and TRBJ1-2; TRBD1, as called in the table, went unchecked against the DNA. TRBV21-1 is listed as a pseudogene. The CDR3 contains 19 residues. This CDR3 is CASSKSFGAESILNYGYTF. CDR3 DNA sequence: TGTGCCAGCAGCAAATCTTTCGGGGCAGAGAGTATACTTAACTATGGCTACACCTTC.

Of note for this clonotype: A much larger clone is a single base away; this may be a read error. The rearrangement links TRBV30 to TRBJ1-5; D gene ambiguous. This CDR3 comprises 17 residues. In germline, CDR1 is GTSNPN, CDR2 SVGIG (reference sequence). The V and J ends lost 0 bases and 2 bases respectively, with 17 bases between them. The CDR3 loop reads CAWSVHERQFGNQPQHF. The CDR3 bases are TGTGCCTGGAGTGTACACGAACGGCAGTTTGGCAATCAGCCCCAGCATTTT. The entire variable domain, with the rest obtained from reference TRBV30 and TRBJ1-5, is as follows: SQTIHQWPATLVQPVGSPLSLECTVEGTSNPNLYWYRQAAGRGLQLLFYSVGIGQISSEVPQNLSASRPQDRQFILSSKKLLLSDSGFYLCAWSVHERQFGNQPQHFGDGTRLSIL.